This T cell receptor (beta chain) derives from a study of human thymus T cells. Study findings and constraints: Overlap was high between thymic repertoires from unrelated individuals, as reported in related research. Gene usage for V and J segments appeared biased in thymic and blood repertoires.

This CDR3 is 19 amino acids long. Losses at the gene ends were 5 bases for V and 0 bases for J; bases not matched to a gene: 9. Germline V gene data show CDR1 as SGHAT and CDR2 as FQNNGV. Corrective heart surgery yielded the resections from which the thymus tissue came. The sample donors, healthy Finnish infants, were having corrective surgery for congenital heart defects. Only in-frame clones appear in the TCRdb table, and some are missing; sequencing was by immunoSEQ multiplex PCR. The sample contains tens of thousands of clones, over 85% of which appear only once. A note on this clone: Antigen specificity is unknown.

Sequenced input: thymus tissue. The receptor's source is a girl under three years old with a congenital heart defect but otherwise immunologically healthy. The genes are TRBV11-2 and TRBJ2-1, with TRBD2 matching over 14 bases. In nucleotides, the CDR3 is TGTGCCAGCAGCCCTAGCTTTGGGACTAGCGGGAGCTCCTACAATGAGCAGTTCTTC. Translating gives CASSPSFGTSGSSYNEQFF.